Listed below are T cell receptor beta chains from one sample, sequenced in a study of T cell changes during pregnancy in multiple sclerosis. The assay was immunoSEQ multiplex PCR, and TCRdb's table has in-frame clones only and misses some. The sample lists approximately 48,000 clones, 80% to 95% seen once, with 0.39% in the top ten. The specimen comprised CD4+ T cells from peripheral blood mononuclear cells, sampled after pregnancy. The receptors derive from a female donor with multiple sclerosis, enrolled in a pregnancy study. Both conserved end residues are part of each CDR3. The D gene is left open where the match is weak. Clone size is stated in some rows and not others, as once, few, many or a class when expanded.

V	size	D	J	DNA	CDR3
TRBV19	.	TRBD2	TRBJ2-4	TGTGCCAGTAGGCACGGGGCGGGGACTACCAAAAACATTCAGTACTTC	CASRHGAGTTKNIQYF
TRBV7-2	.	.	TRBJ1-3	TGTGCCAGCAGCTCCCAACAGGGAATGGCTGGAAACACCATATATTTT	CASSSQQGMAGNTIYF
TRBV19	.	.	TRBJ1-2	TGTGCCAGTAGCCCCGGGAGGGATGGTGGCTACACCTTC	CASSPGRDGGYTF
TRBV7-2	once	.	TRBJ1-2	TGTGCCAGCAGCTTAGGCGCCCATAACTATGGCTACACCTTC	CASSLGAHNYGYTF
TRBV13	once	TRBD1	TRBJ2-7	TGTGCCAGCAGCTTCCGGGACAGCCCCTACGAGCAGTACTTC	CASSFRDSPYEQYF
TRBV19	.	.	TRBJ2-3	TGTGCCAGTAGTTCGGGGGTTCGCGGCACAGATACGCAGTATTTT	CASSSGVRGTDTQYF
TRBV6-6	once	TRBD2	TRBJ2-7	TGTGCCAGCAAGGACGGGAGGCTGAACGAGCAGTACTTC	CASKDGRLNEQYF
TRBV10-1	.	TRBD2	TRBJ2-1	TGCGCCAGCACCGATGGGTTAGCGGGACCGCAGTTCTTC	CASTDGLAGPQFF
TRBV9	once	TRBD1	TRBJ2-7	TGTGCCAGCAGCGTGGGACAGGGTTTGAACGAGCAGTACTTC	CASSVGQGLNEQYF
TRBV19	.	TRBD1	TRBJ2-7	TGTGCCAGTAGTATGACAGAGACAGGGTTACGCGAGCAGTACTTC	CASSMTETGLREQYF
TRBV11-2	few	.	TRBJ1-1	TGTGCCAGCAGCAGGACAGAGAACACTGAAGCTTTCTTT	CASSRTENTEAFF
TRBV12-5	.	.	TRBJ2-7	TGTGCTAGTGGTATCGGACTCCTCTCCTACGAGCAGTACTTC	CASGIGLLSYEQYF
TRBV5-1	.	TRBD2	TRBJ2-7	TGCGCCAGCAGCTCCGCTAGCGGGATGGTATCCTACGAGCAGTACTTC	CASSSASGMVSYEQYF
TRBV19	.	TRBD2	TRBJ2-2	TGTGCCAGTAGTATGGCGGGAGGGCCCGGGGAGCTGTTTTTT	CASSMAGGPGELFF
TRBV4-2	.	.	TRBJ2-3	TGTGCCAGCAGCGAGTCAGGGAACACAGATACGCAGTATTTT	CASSESGNTDTQYF
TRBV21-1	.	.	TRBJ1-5	TGTGCCAGCAGCAGAACTTTCCGGGACAGTACGAATCAGCCCCAGCATTTT	CASSRTFRDSTNQPQHF
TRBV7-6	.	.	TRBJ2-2	TGTGCCAGCAGCTCCAGGACAATAACCGGGGAGCTGTTTTTT	CASSSRTITGELFF
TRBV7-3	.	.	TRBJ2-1	TGTGCCAGCAGCTTAGCGACCGGGCTAGCCGACGACAATGAGCAGTTCTTC	CASSLATGLADDNEQFF
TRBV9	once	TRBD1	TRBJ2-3	TGTGCCAGCAGCCCGGGACAGGGCACAGATACGCAGTATTTT	CASSPGQGTDTQYF
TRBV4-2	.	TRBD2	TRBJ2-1	TGTGCCAGCAGCCTCCGCCGAGCGGGAGGAGGCAATGAGCAGTTCTTC	CASSLRRAGGGNEQFF
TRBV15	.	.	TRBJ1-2	TGTGCCACCAGCAGAGATAGAGTTAGGGGGGGTTACACCTTC	CATSRDRVRGGYTF
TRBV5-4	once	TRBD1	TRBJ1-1	TGTGCCAGCAGCGTTAAGGGGGCGGGAACTGAAGCTTTCTTT	CASSVKGAGTEAFF
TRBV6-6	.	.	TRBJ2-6	TGTGCCAGCAGTTACTCGGCCTCTGGGGCCAACGTCCTGACTTTC	CASSYSASGANVLTF
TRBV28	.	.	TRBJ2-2	TGTGCCAGCTATTCGGCGGAAAAGAGCACCGGGGAGCTGTTTTTT	CASYSAEKSTGELFF
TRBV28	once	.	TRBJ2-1	TGTGCCAGCTATTCCCCCAGGAGGGGAGCGCACAGCTCCTACAATGAGCAGTTCTTC	CASYSPRRGAHSSYNEQFF
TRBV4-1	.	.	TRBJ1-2	TGCGCCAGCAGCCAAGATAGCGGACGGAGCTACACCTTC	CASSQDSGRSYTF
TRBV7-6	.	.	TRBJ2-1	TGTGCCAGCAACCTACTGGTTGGAGACGATGAGCAGTTCTTC	CASNLLVGDDEQFF
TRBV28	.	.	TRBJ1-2	TGTGCCAGCAGTTTAGGGACACTTAGGGTTGACTATGGCTACACCTTC	CASSLGTLRVDYGYTF
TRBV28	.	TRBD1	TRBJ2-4	TGTGCCAGCAGTCTCCCGACAGGGCCAGGAGCCAAAAACATTCAGTACTTC	CASSLPTGPGAKNIQYF
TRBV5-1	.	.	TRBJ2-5	TGCGCCAGCAGCTTGGGCAGGGCAGAGACCCAGTACTTC	CASSLGRAETQYF
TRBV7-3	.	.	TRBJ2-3	TGTGCCAGCAGCTTAGGGGGGTCAGGGGGGACAGATACGCAGTATTTT	CASSLGGSGGTDTQYF
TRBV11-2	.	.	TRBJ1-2	TGTGCCAGCAGCTTAGGACAGAACTATGGCTACACCTTC	CASSLGQNYGYTF
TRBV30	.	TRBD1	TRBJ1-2	TGTGCCTTGTTAGGGGGCGACGGCTACACCTTC	CALLGGDGYTF
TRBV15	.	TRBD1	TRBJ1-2	TGTGCCACCAGCAGAGCTCATGGGACAGGGGGCGAGGGCTACACCTTC	CATSRAHGTGGEGYTF
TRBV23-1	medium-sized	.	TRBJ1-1	TGCGCCAGCAGTCAAAGGGGGTGTACTGAAGCTTTCTTT	CASSQRGCTEAFF
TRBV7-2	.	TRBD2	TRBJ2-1	TGTGCCAGCAGCCCCGGACTAGCGGGAATCTACAATGAGCAGTTCTTC	CASSPGLAGIYNEQFF
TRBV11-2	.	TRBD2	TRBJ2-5	TGTGCCAGCAGCTTAGGCCGGGAGGCAGAGACCCAGTACTTC	CASSLGREAETQYF
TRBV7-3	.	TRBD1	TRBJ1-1	TGTGCCAGCAGCTTAAAAGGGACAGGGTCGGACACTGAAGCTTTCTTT	CASSLKGTGSDTEAFF
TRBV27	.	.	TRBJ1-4	TGTGCCAGCAGTCCCTTGGGGGACTCTAATGAAAAACTGTTTTTT	CASSPLGDSNEKLFF
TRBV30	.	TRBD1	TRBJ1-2	TGTGCCTGGAGTCCTGGGACAGGGTTATGGAGGGGCTACACCTTC	CAWSPGTGLWRGYTF
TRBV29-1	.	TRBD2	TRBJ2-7	TGCAGCGGGGGGGGGACCTACGAGCAGTACTTC	CSGGGTYEQYF
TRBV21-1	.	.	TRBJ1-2	TGTGCCAGCAGCGCCGTCGACAGGGTAAACTATGGCTACACCTTC	CASSAVDRVNYGYTF
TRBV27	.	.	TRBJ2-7	TGTGCCAGCAGTTTTTTCCTAGCGCATACCTACGAGCAGTACTTC	CASSFFLAHTYEQYF
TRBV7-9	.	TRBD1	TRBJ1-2	TGTGCCAGCAGTCAGGGGGCCCGGGGCTACACCTTC	CASSQGARGYTF
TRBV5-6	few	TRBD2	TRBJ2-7	TGTGCCAGCAGCTCCCTACCCCTACTAGCGGGAGGAGTCTACGAGCAGTACTTC	CASSSLPLLAGGVYEQYF